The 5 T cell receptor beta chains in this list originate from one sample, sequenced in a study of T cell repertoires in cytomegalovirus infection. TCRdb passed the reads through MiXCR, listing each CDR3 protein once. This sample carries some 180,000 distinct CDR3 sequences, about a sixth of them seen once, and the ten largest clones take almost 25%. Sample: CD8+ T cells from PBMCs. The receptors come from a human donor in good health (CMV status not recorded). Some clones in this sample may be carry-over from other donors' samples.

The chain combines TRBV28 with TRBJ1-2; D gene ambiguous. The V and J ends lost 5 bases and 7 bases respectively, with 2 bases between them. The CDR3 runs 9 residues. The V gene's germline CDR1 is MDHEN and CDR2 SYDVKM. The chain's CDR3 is CASSGGYTF. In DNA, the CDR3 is TGTGCCAGCAGTGGTGGCTACACCTTC.

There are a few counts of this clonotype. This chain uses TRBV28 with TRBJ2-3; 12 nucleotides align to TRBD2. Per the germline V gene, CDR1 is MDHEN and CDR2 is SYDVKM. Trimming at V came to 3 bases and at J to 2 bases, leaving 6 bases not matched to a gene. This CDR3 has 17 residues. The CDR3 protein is CASSFSPSGGATDTQYF. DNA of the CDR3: TGTGCCAGCAGTTTCTCTCCTAGCGGGGGGGCCACAGATACGCAGTATTTT.

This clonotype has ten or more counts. Here the CDR3 reads CASSFNEQFF. In DNA form, the CDR3 reads TGTGCCAGCAGCTTCAATGAGCAGTTCTTC. The genes are TRBV7-2 and TRBJ2-1; unclear D gene. The CDR3 contains 10 residues. CDR1 SGHTA and CDR2 FQGNSA come from the germline V gene. V was pared by 3 bases and J by 6 bases, with 0 bases between.

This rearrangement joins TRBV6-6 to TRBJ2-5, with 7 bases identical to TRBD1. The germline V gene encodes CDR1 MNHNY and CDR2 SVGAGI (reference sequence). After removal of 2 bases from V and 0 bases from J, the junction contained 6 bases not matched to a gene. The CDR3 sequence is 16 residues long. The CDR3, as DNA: TGTGCCAGCAGTTACGCCCGCACAGGGGACCAAGAGACCCAGTACTTC. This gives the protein CASSYARTGDQETQYF.

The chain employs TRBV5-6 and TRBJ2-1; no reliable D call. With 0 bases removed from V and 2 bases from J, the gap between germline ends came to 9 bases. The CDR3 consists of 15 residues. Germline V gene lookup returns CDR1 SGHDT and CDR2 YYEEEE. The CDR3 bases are TGTGCCAGCAGCTTGGATGTGGGCACCTACAATGAGCAGTTCTTC. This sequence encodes CASSLDVGTYNEQFF.